One sample yielded the 3 T cell receptor beta chains listed below, sequenced in a study of regulatory T cells in long-lasting Graves disease. CDR3 regions were amplified by Arm-PCR using iRepertoire HTBI primers to build TCR beta libraries. TCRdb independently ran MiXCR on the multiplex PCR reads; one entry per CDR3 protein. The profile shows around 430,000 distinct CDR3 sequences, approximately 23% of them singletons. The time point is: persistent/refractory GD, antithyroid drugs over 5 years with positive TRAb. The TCR library used RNA extracted from PBMCs. The material was peripheral blood mononuclear cells (PBMCs), obtained when the disease was refractory, from a patient treated with antithyroid drugs. These receptors all come from a female donor with Graves disease.

This clonotype was observed at least ten times. V is TRBV28 and J is TRBJ2-1, with D unclear. The V gene's germline CDR1 is MDHEN and CDR2 SYDVKM. The V end lost 3 bases, the J end lost 7 bases, and 13 bases lay between the germline ends. The CDR3 is made up of 14 amino acids. The CDR3 coding sequence is TGTGCCAGCAGTTTCAGAACGGGTGGAAATGAGCAGTTCTTC. Translating it yields CASSFRTGGNEQFF. Full variable domain (missing parts from reference TRBV28 and TRBJ2-1): DVKVTQSSRYLVKRTGEKVFLECVQDMDHENMFWYRQDPGLGLRLIYFSYDVKMKEKGDIPEGYSVSREKKERFSLILESASTNQTSMYLCASSFRTGGNEQFFGPGTRLTVL.

In this sample, this clonotype turned up a few times. The chain couples TRBV7-8 to TRBJ1-1, with TRBD1 matching 7 bases. This CDR3 contains 14 residues. CDR1 is SGHVS, CDR2 FQNEAQ, per germline. J lost 11 bases, V lost 1 base, and 10 bases had no gene match. CDR3: CASSLVGDTRGAFF. The CDR3 DNA reads TGTGCCAGCAGCTTAGTAGGGGACACCAGGGGGGCTTTCTTT.

This clonotype was detected once. The V gene is TRBV10-3, the J gene TRBJ1-1; D is undetermined. The germline gives CDR1 ENHRY, CDR2 SYGVKD. V lost 11 bases and J 1 base, leaving 17 bases between the germline ends. The CDR3 extends over 14 amino acids. The CDR3 protein is CAALPRQENTEAFF. For the CDR3, the DNA is TGTGCCGCCCTCCCCCGGCAGGAGAACACTGAAGCTTTCTTT.